This TCR beta chain was recovered during a study of blood T cell repertoires in COVID-19. Study-wide background: Whether acute or convalescent, the COVID-19 samples came from the United States, Italy and Spain. From T cells, B-cell-depleted T cells, or PBMCs came the material, which was cDNA or gDNA.

As handled by the study authors: Amplification of reference gene primers was used by the study to estimate nucleated cell counts. Assay: immunoSEQ multiplex PCR; the TCRdb copy retains only in-frame clones and omits some. V and J calls plus clone size are reproduced from that table; the DNA served to infer D and trimming. There are approximately 250,000 clones in the sample; 85% occur only once, and more than 6% lies in the top ten. Sequenced: peripheral blood. The sequence was collected from a woman aged 60-75 years with active or convalescent COVID-19.

The CDR3 region is CASRVTGVSGYTF. The CDR3 region has the DNA TGTGCCAGCAGGGTGACAGGGGTTTCTGGCTACACCTTC. V usage is TRBV27 and J usage is TRBJ1-2; 8 nucleotides match TRBD1. Germline assignment: CDR1 MNHEY and CDR2 SMNVEV (reference sequence). The junction had 7 bases not matched to a gene; V was cut back by 6 bases and J by 7 bases. The CDR3 spans 13 residues.